This TCR beta chain was found in a study of shared clonotypes between healthy human individuals. Regarding the study as a whole: The four-donor shared clonotypes exceeded non-shared clonotypes in generation probability, with non-shared ones scoring lower.

Profiled with immunoSEQ multiplex PCR; TCRdb holds only in-frame clones, not every one. The sample has around 1.5 million clones, 95% to 99% seen once. With regard to this clone: Its cognate antigen is unknown.

Naive CD45RA+ and memory CD45RA-negative subsets were split from CD4+ cells. V was pared by 4 bases and J by 9 bases, with 6 bases of the junction left unmatched. CDR3 length: 15 amino acids. Germline V gives CDR1 SGHDN, CDR2 FVKESK. Material for sequencing was naive CD4+ T cells sorted from blood. Subset indicated: CD45RA+ positively selected. This sequence originates from a man aged 25 to 45 in good health. This chain joins TRBV14 and TRBJ2-3, with TRBD2 matching 14 bases. The CDR3 sequence: CASSRTSGRPDTQYF. CDR3 bases: TGTGCCAGCAGCCGGACTAGCGGGAGGCCCGACACGCAGTATTTT. Looking up the rest from reference TRBV14 and TRBJ2-3 gives the full variable domain: EAGVTQFPSHSVIEKGQTVTLRCDPISGHDNLYWYRRVMGKEIKFLLHFVKESKQDESGMPNNRFLAERTGGTYSTLKVQPAELEDSGVYFCASSRTSGRPDTQYFGPGTRLTVL.